The 27 T cell receptor beta chains in this list originate from one sample, sequenced in a study of control samples from healthy donors and cancer patients (dated by TCRdb to 2020 to 2022). Libraries were made using the immunoSEQ multiplex PCR assay. Entries here come from immuneACCESS through TCRdb and include only in-frame sequences with V and J called. Some clones fail to appear in such tables; in the studies checked, an unresolved V gene covers under half of the shortfall, and the cause of the remainder is unknown. The sample table contains 40,000 to 55,000 clones; only one count was recorded for roughly 87% of them. The ten largest clones add up to roughly 1.5% of the sample. The material sequenced was PBMCs. Source of these receptors: a man aged 40-50 years with colorectal cancer.

V usage is TRBV10-2 and J usage is TRBJ1-2; tentatively, D is TRBD1 (5 bases). The CDR3 sequence is 15 residues long. The V gene lost 7 bases and the J gene lost 2 bases, with 17 bases spanning the gap. Germline V gene sequence: CDR1 WSHSY, CDR2 SAAADI. This chain's CDR3 is CASKPPIAGNYGYTF. Here the CDR3 DNA reads TGCGCCAGCAAACCGCCAATAGCAGGGAACTATGGCTACACCTTC.

V gene TRBV4-3 combines with J gene TRBJ1-2, with unresolved D. Germline V CDR1 and CDR2: LGHNA, YSLEER. The ends were cut back, 0 bases at V and 4 bases at J, with 12 bases in the middle. The CDR3 consists of 15 residues. The CDR3 DNA sequence: TGCGCCAGCAGCCAAGATATTACACAGTTCTATGGCTACACCTTC. Its translation is CASSQDITQFYGYTF.

This chain joins TRBV6-1 and TRBJ2-7; 10 bases match TRBD1. This CDR3 has 18 residues. With 4 bases clipped from V and 2 bases from J, the junction kept 14 bases outside the gene matches. Per germline, CDR1 MNHNS and CDR2 SASEGT. The DNA of the CDR3 is TGTGCCAGCAGTGGGTACGAAATCCGGGACAGGGGAACCTACGAGCAGTACTTC. Translated: CASSGYEIRDRGTYEQYF.

The V gene is TRBV12-3 or TRBV12-4, the J gene TRBJ2-1; D remains ambiguous. The CDR3 contains 11 residues. Trimming pared 3 bases from V and 9 bases from J, leaving 6 bases between. CDR3 nucleotide sequence: TGTGCCAGCAGTTTGGGAAGTGAGCAGTTCTTC. Protein product: CASSLGSEQFF.

The chain has TRBV19 and TRBJ1-1, with TRBD1 matching over 9 bases. Germline CDR1 and CDR2: LNHDA and SQIVND (reference sequence). V was clipped by 5 bases and J by 0 bases; unmatched bases: 7. The CDR3 length is 16 residues. The CDR3 nucleotides read TGTGCCAGTAGTGACGGGACAGGGAGAATGAACACTGAAGCTTTCTTT. This sequence encodes CASSDGTGRMNTEAFF. The full variable domain, with the rest looked up from reference TRBV19 and TRBJ1-1, is DGGITQSPKYLFRKEGQNVTLSCEQNLNHDAMYWYRQDPGQGLRLIYYSQIVNDFQKGDIAEGYSVSREKKESFPLTVTSAQKNPTAFYLCASSDGTGRMNTEAFFGQGTRLTVV.

The rearrangement joins TRBV27 to TRBJ1-6; perhaps TRBD1 as D (6 bases). CDR1 and CDR2 from the germline V gene are MNHEY and SMNVEV (reference sequence). The ends were cut back, 0 bases at V and 7 bases at J, with 19 bases in the middle. There are 18 residues in the CDR3. This chain's CDR3 is CASSLSRVGGSKNSPLHF. For the CDR3, the DNA is TGTGCCAGCAGTTTATCACGTGTCGGGGGCTCAAAAAATTCACCCCTCCACTTT.

The CDR3 here is CASSFGGSLGAGYTF. The CDR3 DNA sequence: TGTGCCAGCAGTTTTGGGGGCTCTCTTGGTGCTGGCTACACCTTC. The chain uses TRBV27 and TRBJ1-2, with D possibly matching TRBD1 (6 bases). The CDR3 runs to 15 residues. V lost 3 bases, J lost 7 bases, and 18 bases lay in between. Germline V gene data show CDR1 as MNHEY and CDR2 as SMNVEV (reference sequence).

In this sample, this clone turned up once. The chain recombines TRBV4-1 with TRBJ2-7; 10 nucleotides line up with TRBD2. J gave up 5 bases and V 4 bases, and 11 bases lay outside the gene matches. This CDR3 region has 16 residues. Germline assignment: CDR1 MGHRA and CDR2 YSYEKL. CDR3 sequence reads: CASSPKGTSGNHEQYF. The DNA for the CDR3 is TGCGCCAGCAGCCCCAAAGGTACTAGCGGGAACCACGAGCAGTACTTC.

This clone was picked up a small number of times. The chain uses TRBV19 and TRBJ1-5, with 8 bases matching TRBD1. The V segment lost 7 bases and the J segment 2 bases; nucleotides outside the gene matches: 7. Germline CDR1 and CDR2: LNHDA and SQIVND (reference sequence). CDR3 length: 15 residues. CDR3: CASTPDREGNQPQHF. The CDR3 DNA reads as TGTGCCAGTACCCCGGACAGGGAGGGCAATCAGCCCCAGCATTTT.

V and J are TRBV5-5 and TRBJ1-2; maybe TRBD1 (5 bases). This CDR3 spans 12 amino acids. CDR1 and CDR2 from the germline V gene are SGHKS and YYEKEE (reference sequence). V gave up 3 bases and J gave up 6 bases, with 9 bases separating them. CDR3: CASSWAGDGYTF. CDR3 coding DNA: TGTGCCAGCAGCTGGGCGGGGGATGGCTACACCTTC.

CDR3 DNA sequence: TGTGCCAGCAGTCCGACAGTCGCCTACGAGCAGTACTTC. As protein: CASSPTVAYEQYF. This chain links TRBV12-3 or TRBV12-4 with TRBJ2-7; a possible D gene is TRBD1 (5 bases). The CDR3 totals 13 residues. V gave up 5 bases and J gave up 2 bases, with 10 bases separating them.

This chain connects TRBV20-1 to TRBJ1-1; 8 bases agree with TRBD1. The V segment lost 3 bases and the J segment 6 bases; nucleotides outside the gene matches: 9. Germline assignment: CDR1 DFQATT and CDR2 SNEGSKA (reference sequence). The CDR3 loop spans 14 amino acids. CDR3 nucleotides: TGCAGTGCTAGTCGGACAGGGCTAGCCCCTGAAGCTTTCTTT. The encoded protein is CSASRTGLAPEAFF.

The chain uses TRBV7-2 and TRBJ1-1, with 7 positions matching TRBD1. J gave up 4 bases and V 3 bases, and 5 bases lay outside the gene matches. This CDR3 spans 14 amino acids. Germline V gives CDR1 SGHTA, CDR2 FQGNSA. CDR3 coding DNA: TGTGCCAGCAGCTTGACAGGGCGCAGCACTGAAGCTTTCTTT. Amino acid sequence: CASSLTGRSTEAFF.

In this sample, this clone turned up once. The chain joins TRBV19 to TRBJ2-1; no reliable D call. V was trimmed by 7 bases and J by 0 bases, leaving 10 bases between them. The CDR3 totals 14 residues. The germline V gene has CDR1 LNHDA and CDR2 SQIVND (reference sequence). Here the CDR3 reads CASNADSSYNEQFF. The CDR3 bases are TGTGCCAGTAATGCGGATAGCTCCTACAATGAGCAGTTCTTC. Variable domain in full (rest from reference TRBV19 and TRBJ2-1): DGGITQSPKYLFRKEGQNVTLSCEQNLNHDAMYWYRQDPGQGLRLIYYSQIVNDFQKGDIAEGYSVSREKKESFPLTVTSAQKNPTAFYLCASNADSSYNEQFFGPGTRLTVL.

The chain recombines TRBV28 with TRBJ2-5; 9 nucleotides match TRBD1. Looked up from germline, CDR1 is MDHEN and CDR2 is SYDVKM. This CDR3 spans 16 amino acids. V lost 4 bases and J lost 2; bases outside the gene matches: 8. CDR3 sequence (DNA): TGTGCCAGCAGTTACGAAAGGACAGGGGCACAAGAGACCCAGTACTTC. Its protein is CASSYERTGAQETQYF.

The V gene is TRBV18, the J gene TRBJ1-1; 8 nucleotides line up with TRBD1. After removal of 6 bases from V and 4 bases from J, the junction contained 7 bases not matched to a gene. Germline values: CDR1 KGHSH, CDR2 LQKENI. The CDR3 loop spans 14 amino acids. The CDR3 spells CASSLNRGGTEAFF. The CDR3 DNA sequence: TGTGCCAGCTCCCTCAACAGGGGGGGCACTGAAGCTTTCTTT.

V and J are TRBV11-3 and TRBJ1-6; D call uncertain. From germline, CDR1 is SGHNT and CDR2 YENEEA. Trimming took 1 base from V and 13 from J, leaving 14 bases between them. The CDR3 is 14 residues long. CDR3 bases: TGTGCCAGCAGCTTAGTAAAGGAAATGCGGCCCCTCCACTTT. This encodes CASSLVKEMRPLHF. The full variable domain, in which reference TRBV11-3 and TRBJ1-6 provide the parts outside the CDR3, is EAGVVQSPRYKIIEKKQPVAFWCNPISGHNTLYWYLQNLGQGPELLIRYENEEAVDDSQLPKDRFSAERLKGVDSTLKIQPAELGDSAVYLCASSLVKEMRPLHFGNGTRLTVT.

In this sample, this clone turned up once. The V gene is TRBV5-6, the J gene TRBJ1-6, with D maybe TRBD1 (5 bases). The CDR3 is made up of 14 amino acids. V dropped 4 bases and J dropped 6 bases, with 11 bases sitting between them. Germline V gene data show CDR1 as SGHDT and CDR2 as YYEEEE. The CDR3, as DNA: TGTGCCAGCAGCGAGGGACCGGGTAATTCACCCCTCCACTTT. Its protein product is CASSEGPGNSPLHF.

The rearrangement joins TRBV5-1 to TRBJ1-1, with TRBD1 matching over 9 bases. J gave up 1 base and V 6 bases, and 7 bases lay outside the gene matches. Per the germline V gene, CDR1 is SGHRS and CDR2 is YFSETQ. The CDR3 consists of 15 residues. The CDR3 here is CASTRQGVENTEAFF. In DNA form, the CDR3 reads TGCGCCAGCACCCGACAGGGGGTCGAGAACACTGAAGCTTTCTTT.

The chain links TRBV11-3 to TRBJ2-1; TRBD2 matches at 9 bases. Germline loops: CDR1 SGHNT, CDR2 YENEEA. With 0 bases clipped from V and 5 bases from J, the junction kept 8 bases outside the gene matches. This CDR3 is 17 amino acids long. DNA for the CDR3: TGTGCCAGCAGCTTAGATCGATGGCGGGAGGGGGACAATGAGCAGTTCTTC. It encodes CASSLDRWREGDNEQFF.

The chain links TRBV6-1 to TRBJ2-7; D remains ambiguous. Per the germline V gene, CDR1 is MNHNS and CDR2 is SASEGT. This CDR3 is 13 amino acids long. V dropped 2 bases and J dropped 5 bases, with 10 bases sitting between them. The CDR3 DNA reads as TGTGCCAGCAGTGAACTGGGGATCCACGAGCAGTACTTC. Its translation is CASSELGIHEQYF.

The rearrangement joins TRBV9 to TRBJ1-3; TRBD1 might be the D (5 bases). The CDR3 sequence is 16 residues long. The germline V gene has CDR1 SGDLS and CDR2 YYNGEE. Trimming took off 3 bases at V and 0 bases at J, with 13 bases between the two ends. This CDR3 reads CASSGGTLSSGNTIYF. The CDR3 bases are TGTGCCAGCAGCGGGGGGACGCTCAGCTCTGGAAACACCATATATTTT.

The CDR3 DNA reads as TGCGCCAGCAGCTCCAGCGGGAGCTCCTACGAGCAGTACTTC. This translates into CASSSSGSSYEQYF. The genes are TRBV5-1 and TRBJ2-7; TRBD2 matches at 8 bases. V lost 3 bases and J lost 0; bases outside the gene matches: 2. This CDR3 contains 14 residues. Germline V CDR1 and CDR2: SGHRS, YFSETQ. Based on the CDR3 plus reference TRBV5-1 and TRBJ2-7, the full variable domain is KAGVTQTPRYLIKTRGQQVTLSCSPISGHRSVSWYQQTPGQGLQFLFEYFSETQRNKGNFPGRFSGRQFSNSRSEMNVSTLELGDSALYLCASSSSGSSYEQYFGPGTRLTVT.

The chain combines TRBV7-8 with TRBJ1-1, with D unresolved. V gave up 5 bases and J gave up 0 bases, with 7 bases separating them. Germline V gene lookup returns CDR1 SGHVS and CDR2 FQNEAQ. This CDR3 is 13 amino acids long. The DNA of the CDR3 is TGTGCCAGCAGCCCTAGGGTGAACACTGAAGCTTTCTTT. Translated: CASSPRVNTEAFF.

This chain links TRBV4-1 with TRBJ2-1, with D perhaps TRBD2 (5 bases). The length of the CDR3 is 16 residues. Germline V gene data show CDR1 as MGHRA and CDR2 as YSYEKL. With 4 bases removed from V and 0 bases from J, the gap between germline ends came to 13 bases. The CDR3 sequence is CASSLLALNSYNEQFF. The CDR3, as DNA: TGCGCCAGCAGCCTCCTAGCTTTAAACTCCTACAATGAGCAGTTCTTC.

The table lists this clone with a count of one. J is TRBJ1-4 and V is TRBV6-1; TRBD1 is a possible D gene (6 bases). V was pared by 6 bases and J by 2 bases, with 10 bases between. This CDR3 has 14 amino acids. CDR1 is MNHNS and CDR2 is SASEGT in the germline V gene. The CDR3: CASRKQGTNEKLFF. CDR3 in DNA: TGTGCCAGCAGAAAACAGGGTACTAATGAAAAACTGTTTTTT.

The V gene is TRBV24-1, the J gene TRBJ2-1, with TRBD2 matching 10 bases. CDR1 KGHDR and CDR2 SFDVKD come from the germline V gene. V was pared by 5 bases and J by 9 bases, with 12 bases of the junction left unmatched. The CDR3 runs 16 residues. CDR3 in amino acids: CATSVTSLAGAGEQFF. The DNA for the CDR3 is TGTGCCACCAGTGTAACGAGCCTAGCGGGAGCGGGTGAGCAGTTCTTC.